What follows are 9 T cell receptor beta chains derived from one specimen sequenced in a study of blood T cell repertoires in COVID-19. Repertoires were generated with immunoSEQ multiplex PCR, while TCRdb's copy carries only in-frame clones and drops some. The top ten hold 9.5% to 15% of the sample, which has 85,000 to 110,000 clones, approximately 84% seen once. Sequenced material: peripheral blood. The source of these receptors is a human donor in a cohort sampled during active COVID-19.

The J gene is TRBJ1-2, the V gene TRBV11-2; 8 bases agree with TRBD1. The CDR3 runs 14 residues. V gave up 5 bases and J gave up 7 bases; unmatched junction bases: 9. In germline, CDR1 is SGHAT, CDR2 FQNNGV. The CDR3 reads CASSQEGTGGGYTF. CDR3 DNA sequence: TGTGCCAGCAGCCAAGAGGGGACAGGAGGTGGCTACACCTTC.

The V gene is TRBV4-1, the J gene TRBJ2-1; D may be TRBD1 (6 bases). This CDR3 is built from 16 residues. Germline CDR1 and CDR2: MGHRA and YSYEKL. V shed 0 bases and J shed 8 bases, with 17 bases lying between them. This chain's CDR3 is CASSQDRDRIYYEQFF. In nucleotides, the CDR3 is TGCGCCAGCAGCCAAGATAGAGACAGGATTTACTATGAGCAGTTCTTC.

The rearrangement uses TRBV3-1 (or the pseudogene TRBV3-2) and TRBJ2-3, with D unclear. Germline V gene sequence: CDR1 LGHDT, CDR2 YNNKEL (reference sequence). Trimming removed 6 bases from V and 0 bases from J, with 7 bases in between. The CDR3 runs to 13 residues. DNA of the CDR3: TGTGCCAGCAGGGGTAGCAGCACAGATACGCAGTATTTT. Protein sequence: CASRGSSTDTQYF.

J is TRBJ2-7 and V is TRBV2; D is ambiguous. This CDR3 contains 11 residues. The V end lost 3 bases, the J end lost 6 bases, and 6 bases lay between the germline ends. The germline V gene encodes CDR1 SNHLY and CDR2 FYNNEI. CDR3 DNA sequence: TGTGCCAGCAGTGACTTATTCGAGCAGTACTTC. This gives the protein CASSDLFEQYF.

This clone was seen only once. CDR3 in DNA: TGTGCCAGCAGCTTATTAGGGGGAACCGGGGAGCTGTTTTTT. Translated: CASSLLGGTGELFF. The chain couples TRBV7-8 to TRBJ2-2, with D perhaps TRBD1 (6 bases). V lost 2 bases and J lost 5, with 9 bases in between. This CDR3 spans 14 amino acids. Germline CDR1 SGHVS, CDR2 FQNEAQ.

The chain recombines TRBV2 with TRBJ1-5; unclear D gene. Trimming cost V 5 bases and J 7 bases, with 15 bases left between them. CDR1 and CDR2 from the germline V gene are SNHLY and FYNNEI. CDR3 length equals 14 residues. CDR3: CASSPTWNGQPQHF. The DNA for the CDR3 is TGTGCCAGCAGTCCCACATGGAACGGGCAGCCCCAGCATTTT.

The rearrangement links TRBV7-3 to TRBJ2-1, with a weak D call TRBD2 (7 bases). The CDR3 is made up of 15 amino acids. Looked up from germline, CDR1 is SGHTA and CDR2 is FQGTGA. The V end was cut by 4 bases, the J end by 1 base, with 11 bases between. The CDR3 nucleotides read TGTGCCAGCAGCTCACAGGGAGGGTCCTACAATGAGCAGTTCTTC. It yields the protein CASSSQGGSYNEQFF.

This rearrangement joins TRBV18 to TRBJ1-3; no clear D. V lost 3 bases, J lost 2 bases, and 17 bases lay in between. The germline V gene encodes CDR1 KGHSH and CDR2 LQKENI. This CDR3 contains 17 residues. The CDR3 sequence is CASSPLEGVFPGNTIYF. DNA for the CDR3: TGTGCCAGCTCACCTTTAGAGGGCGTCTTTCCTGGAAACACCATATATTTT.

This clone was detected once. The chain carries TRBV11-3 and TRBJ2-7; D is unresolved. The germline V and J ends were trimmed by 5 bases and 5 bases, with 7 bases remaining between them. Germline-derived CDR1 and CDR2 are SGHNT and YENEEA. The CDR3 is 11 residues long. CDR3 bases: TGTGCCAGCAGCCTAGGAGACGAGCAGTACTTC. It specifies CASSLGDEQYF. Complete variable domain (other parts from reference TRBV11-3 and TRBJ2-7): EAGVVQSPRYKIIEKKQPVAFWCNPISGHNTLYWYLQNLGQGPELLIRYENEEAVDDSQLPKDRFSAERLKGVDSTLKIQPAELGDSAVYLCASSLGDEQYFGPGTRLTVT.